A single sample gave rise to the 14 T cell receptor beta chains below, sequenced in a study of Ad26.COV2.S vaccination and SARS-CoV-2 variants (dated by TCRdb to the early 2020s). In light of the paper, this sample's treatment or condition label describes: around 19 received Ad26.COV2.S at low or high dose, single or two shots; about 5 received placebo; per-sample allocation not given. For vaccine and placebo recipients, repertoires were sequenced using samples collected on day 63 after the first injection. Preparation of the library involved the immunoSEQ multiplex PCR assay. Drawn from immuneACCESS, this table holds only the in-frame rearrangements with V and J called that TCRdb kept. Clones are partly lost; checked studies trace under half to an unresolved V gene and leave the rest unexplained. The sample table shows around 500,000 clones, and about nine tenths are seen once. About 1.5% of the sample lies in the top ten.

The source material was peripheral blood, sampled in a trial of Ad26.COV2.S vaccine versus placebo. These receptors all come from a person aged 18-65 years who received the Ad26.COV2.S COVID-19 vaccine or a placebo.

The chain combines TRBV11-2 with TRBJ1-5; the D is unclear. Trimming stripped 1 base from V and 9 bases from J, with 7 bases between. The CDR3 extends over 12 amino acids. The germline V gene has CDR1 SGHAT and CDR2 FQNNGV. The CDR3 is CASSLAHGPQHF. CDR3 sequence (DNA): TGTGCCAGCAGCTTAGCTCACGGGCCCCAGCATTTT.

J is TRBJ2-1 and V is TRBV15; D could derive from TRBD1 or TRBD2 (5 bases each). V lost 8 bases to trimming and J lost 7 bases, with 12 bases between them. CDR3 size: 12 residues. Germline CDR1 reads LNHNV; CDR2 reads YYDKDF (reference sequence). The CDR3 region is CATRGEGNEQFF. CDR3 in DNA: TGTGCCACCCGGGGAGAGGGGAATGAGCAGTTCTTC.

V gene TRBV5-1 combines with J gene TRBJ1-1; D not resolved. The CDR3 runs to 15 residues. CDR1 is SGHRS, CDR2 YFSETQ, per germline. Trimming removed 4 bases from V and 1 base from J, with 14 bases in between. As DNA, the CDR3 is TGCGCCAGCAGCCCCCCCCACAGATGGAACACTGAAGCTTTCTTT. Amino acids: CASSPPHRWNTEAFF.

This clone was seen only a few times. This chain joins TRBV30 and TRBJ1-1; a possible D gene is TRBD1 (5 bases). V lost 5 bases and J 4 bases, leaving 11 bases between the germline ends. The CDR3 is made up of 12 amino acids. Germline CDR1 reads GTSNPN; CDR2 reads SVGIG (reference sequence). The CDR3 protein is CAWHRPLTEAFF. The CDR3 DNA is TGTGCCTGGCACAGGCCACTCACTGAAGCTTTCTTT. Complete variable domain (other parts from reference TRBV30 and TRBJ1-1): SQTIHQWPATLVQPVGSPLSLECTVEGTSNPNLYWYRQAAGRGLQLLFYSVGIGQISSEVPQNLSASRPQDRQFILSSKKLLLSDSGFYLCAWHRPLTEAFFGQGTRLTVV.

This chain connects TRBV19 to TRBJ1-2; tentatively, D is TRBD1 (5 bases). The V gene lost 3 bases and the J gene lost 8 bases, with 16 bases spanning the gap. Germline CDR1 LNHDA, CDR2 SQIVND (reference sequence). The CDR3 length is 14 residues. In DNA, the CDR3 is TGTGCCAGTAGTATCGAGGGGCTATCTCGAGGCTACACCTTC. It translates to CASSIEGLSRGYTF.

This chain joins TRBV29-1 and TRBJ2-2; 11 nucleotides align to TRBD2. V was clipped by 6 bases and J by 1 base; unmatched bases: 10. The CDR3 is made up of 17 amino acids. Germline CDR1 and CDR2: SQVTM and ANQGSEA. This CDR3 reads CSVTPTSGTENTGELFF. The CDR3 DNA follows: TGCAGCGTGACCCCGACTAGCGGGACCGAGAACACCGGGGAGCTGTTTTTT.

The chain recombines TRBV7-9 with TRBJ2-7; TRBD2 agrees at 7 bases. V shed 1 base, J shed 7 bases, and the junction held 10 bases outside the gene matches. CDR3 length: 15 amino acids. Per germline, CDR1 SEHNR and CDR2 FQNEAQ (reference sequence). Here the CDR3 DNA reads TGTGCCAGCAGCTTAGTCCTCGCGGGAGTGGGAGAGCAGTACTTC. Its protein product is CASSLVLAGVGEQYF.

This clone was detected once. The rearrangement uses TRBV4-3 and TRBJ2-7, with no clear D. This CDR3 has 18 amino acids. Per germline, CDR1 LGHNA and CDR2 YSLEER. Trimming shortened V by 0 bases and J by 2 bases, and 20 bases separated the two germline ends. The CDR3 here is CASSQDRLGSGLTYEQYF. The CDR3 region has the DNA TGCGCCAGCAGCCAAGATAGGTTGGGGTCCGGCTTAACCTACGAGCAGTACTTC.

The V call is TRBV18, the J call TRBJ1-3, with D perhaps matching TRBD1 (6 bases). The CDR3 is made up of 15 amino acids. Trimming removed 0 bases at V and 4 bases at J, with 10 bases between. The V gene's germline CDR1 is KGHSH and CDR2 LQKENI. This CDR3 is CASSPPSGQGNTIYF. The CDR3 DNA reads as TGTGCCAGCTCACCACCGTCCGGACAGGGAAACACCATATATTTT.

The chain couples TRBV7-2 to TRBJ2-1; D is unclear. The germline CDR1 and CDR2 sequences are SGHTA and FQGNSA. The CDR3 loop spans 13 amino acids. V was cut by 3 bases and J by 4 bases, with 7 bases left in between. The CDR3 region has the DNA TGTGCCAGCAGCTTTTACCGGTACAATGAGCAGTTCTTC. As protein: CASSFYRYNEQFF.

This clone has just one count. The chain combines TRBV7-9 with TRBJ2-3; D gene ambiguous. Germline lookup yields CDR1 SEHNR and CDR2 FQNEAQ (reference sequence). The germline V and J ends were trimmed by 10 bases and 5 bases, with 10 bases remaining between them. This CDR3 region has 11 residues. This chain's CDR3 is CATERRDTQYF. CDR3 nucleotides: TGTGCCACAGAGCGTCGAGATACGCAGTATTTT. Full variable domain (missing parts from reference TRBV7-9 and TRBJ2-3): DTGVSQNPRHKITKRGQNVTFRCDPISEHNRLYWYRQTLGQGPEFLTYFQNEAQLEKSRLLSDRFSAERPKGSFSTLEIQRTEQGDSAMYLCATERRDTQYFGPGTRLTVL.

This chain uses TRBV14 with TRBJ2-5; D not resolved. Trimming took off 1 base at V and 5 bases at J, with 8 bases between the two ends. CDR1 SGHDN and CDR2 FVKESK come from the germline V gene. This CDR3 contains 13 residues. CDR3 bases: TGTGCCAGCAGCCAAGTTACGGCGGAGACCCAGTACTTC. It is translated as CASSQVTAETQYF.

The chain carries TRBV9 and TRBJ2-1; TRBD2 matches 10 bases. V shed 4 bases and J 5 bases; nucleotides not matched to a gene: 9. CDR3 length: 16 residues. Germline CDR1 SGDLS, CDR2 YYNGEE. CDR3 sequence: CASSPKSGRADNEQFF. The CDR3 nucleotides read TGTGCCAGCAGCCCGAAGAGCGGGAGGGCCGACAATGAGCAGTTCTTC.

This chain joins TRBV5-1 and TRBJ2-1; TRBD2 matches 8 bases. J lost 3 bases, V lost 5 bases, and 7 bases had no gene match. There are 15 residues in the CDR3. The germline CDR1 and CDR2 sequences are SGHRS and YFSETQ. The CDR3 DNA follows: TGCGCCAGCAGTCCTGTTAGCGGGATCTACAATGAGCAGTTCTTC. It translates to CASSPVSGIYNEQFF.